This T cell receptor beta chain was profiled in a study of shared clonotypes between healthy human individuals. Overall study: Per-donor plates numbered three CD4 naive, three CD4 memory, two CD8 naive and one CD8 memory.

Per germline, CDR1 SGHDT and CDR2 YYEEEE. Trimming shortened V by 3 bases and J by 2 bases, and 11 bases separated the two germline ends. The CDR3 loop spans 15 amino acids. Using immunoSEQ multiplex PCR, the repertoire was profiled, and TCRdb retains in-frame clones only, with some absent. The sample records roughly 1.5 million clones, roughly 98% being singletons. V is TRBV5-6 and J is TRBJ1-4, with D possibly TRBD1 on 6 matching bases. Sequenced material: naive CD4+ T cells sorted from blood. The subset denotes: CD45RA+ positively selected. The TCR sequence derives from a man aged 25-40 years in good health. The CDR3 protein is CASSSYRATNEKLFF. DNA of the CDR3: TGTGCCAGCAGCTCGTACAGGGCCACTAATGAAAAACTGTTTTTT.